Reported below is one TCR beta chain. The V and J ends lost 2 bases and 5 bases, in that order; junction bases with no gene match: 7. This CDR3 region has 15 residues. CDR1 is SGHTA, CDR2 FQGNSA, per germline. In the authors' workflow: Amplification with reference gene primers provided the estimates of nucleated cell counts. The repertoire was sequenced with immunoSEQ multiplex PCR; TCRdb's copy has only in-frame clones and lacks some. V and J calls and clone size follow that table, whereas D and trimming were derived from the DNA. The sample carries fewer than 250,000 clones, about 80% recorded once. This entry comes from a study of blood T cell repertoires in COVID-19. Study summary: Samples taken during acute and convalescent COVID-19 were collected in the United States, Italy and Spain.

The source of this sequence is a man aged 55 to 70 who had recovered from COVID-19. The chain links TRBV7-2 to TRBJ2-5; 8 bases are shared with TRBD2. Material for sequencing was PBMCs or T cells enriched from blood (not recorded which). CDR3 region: CASSLLPGGWETQYF. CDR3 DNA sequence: TGTGCCAGCAGCTTACTCCCGGGGGGGTGGGAGACCCAGTACTTC.